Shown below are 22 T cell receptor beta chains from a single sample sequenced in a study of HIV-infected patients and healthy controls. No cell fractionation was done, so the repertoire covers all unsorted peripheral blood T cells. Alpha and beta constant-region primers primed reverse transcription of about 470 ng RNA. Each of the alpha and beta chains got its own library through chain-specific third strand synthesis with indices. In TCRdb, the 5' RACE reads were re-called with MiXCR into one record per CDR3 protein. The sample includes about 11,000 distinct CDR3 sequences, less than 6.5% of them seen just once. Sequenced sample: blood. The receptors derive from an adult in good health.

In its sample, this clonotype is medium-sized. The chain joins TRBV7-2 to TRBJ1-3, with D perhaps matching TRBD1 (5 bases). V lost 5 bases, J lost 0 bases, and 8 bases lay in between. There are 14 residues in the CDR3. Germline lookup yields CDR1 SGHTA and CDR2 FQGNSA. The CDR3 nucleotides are TGTGCCAGCAGCATGACAGTCTCTGGAAACACCATATATTTT. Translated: CASSMTVSGNTIYF.

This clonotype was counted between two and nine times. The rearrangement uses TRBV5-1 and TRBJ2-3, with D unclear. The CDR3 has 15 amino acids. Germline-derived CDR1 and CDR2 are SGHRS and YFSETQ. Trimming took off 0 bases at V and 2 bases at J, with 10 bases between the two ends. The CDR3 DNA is TGCGCCAGCAGCTTGGGACTCGGAGACACAGATACGCAGTATTTT. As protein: CASSLGLGDTDTQYF. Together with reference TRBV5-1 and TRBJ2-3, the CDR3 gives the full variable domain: KAGVTQTPRYLIKTRGQQVTLSCSPISGHRSVSWYQQTPGQGLQFLFEYFSETQRNKGNFPGRFSGRQFSNSRSEMNVSTLELGDSALYLCASSLGLGDTDTQYFGPGTRLTVL.

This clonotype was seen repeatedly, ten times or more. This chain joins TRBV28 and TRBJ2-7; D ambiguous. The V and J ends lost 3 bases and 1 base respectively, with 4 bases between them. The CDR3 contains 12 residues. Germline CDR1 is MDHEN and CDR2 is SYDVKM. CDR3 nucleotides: TGTGCCAGCAGTTTTTGGTCCTACGAGCAGTACTTC. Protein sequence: CASSFWSYEQYF.

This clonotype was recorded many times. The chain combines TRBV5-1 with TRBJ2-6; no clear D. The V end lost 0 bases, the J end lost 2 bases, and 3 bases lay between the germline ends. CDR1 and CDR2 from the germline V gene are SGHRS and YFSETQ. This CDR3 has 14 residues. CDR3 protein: CASSLDAGANVLTF. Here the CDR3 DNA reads TGCGCCAGCAGCTTGGATGCTGGGGCCAACGTCCTGACTTTC.

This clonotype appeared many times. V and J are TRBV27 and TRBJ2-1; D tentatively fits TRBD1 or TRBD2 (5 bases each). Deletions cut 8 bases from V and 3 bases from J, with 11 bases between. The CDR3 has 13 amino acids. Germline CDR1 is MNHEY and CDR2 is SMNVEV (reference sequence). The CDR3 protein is CASADGGYNEQFF. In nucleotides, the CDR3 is TGTGCCAGCGCCGATGGGGGCTACAATGAGCAGTTCTTC.

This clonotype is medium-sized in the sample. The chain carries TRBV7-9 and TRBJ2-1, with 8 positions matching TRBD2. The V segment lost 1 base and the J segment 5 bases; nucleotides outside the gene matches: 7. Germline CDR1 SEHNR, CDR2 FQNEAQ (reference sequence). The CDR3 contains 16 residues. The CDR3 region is CASSLDLASGHNEQFF. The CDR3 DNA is TGTGCCAGCAGCTTAGATCTGGCTAGCGGGCACAATGAGCAGTTCTTC.

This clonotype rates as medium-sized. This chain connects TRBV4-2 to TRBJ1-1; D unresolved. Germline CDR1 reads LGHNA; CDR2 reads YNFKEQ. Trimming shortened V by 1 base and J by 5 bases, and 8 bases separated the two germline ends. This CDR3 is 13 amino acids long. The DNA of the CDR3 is TGTGCCAGCAGCCAAGTAATGGGGACTGAAGCTTTCTTT. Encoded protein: CASSQVMGTEAFF.

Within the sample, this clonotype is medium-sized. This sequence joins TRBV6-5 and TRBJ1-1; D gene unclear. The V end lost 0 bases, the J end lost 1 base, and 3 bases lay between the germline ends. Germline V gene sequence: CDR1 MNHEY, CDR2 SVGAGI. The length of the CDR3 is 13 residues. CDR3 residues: CASSYSENTEAFF. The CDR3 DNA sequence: TGTGCCAGCAGTTACTCGGAGAACACTGAAGCTTTCTTT.

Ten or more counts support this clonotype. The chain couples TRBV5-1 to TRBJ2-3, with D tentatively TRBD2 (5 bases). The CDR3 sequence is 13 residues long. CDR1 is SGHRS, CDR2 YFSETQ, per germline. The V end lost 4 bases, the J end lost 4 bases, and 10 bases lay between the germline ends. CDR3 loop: CASSPGSADTQYF. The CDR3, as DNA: TGCGCCAGCAGCCCGGGTAGCGCAGATACGCAGTATTTT.

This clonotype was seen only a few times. The CDR3 nucleotides are TGTGCCAGCAGGTGGGGCAGGGTAGGGGAAAAACTGTTTTTT. Its translation is CASRWGRVGEKLFF. This chain connects TRBV6-1 to TRBJ1-4, with D possibly being TRBD1 (5 bases). This CDR3 is built from 14 residues. Germline CDR1 reads MNHNS; CDR2 reads SASEGT. Trimming stripped 6 bases from V and 8 bases from J, with 16 bases between.

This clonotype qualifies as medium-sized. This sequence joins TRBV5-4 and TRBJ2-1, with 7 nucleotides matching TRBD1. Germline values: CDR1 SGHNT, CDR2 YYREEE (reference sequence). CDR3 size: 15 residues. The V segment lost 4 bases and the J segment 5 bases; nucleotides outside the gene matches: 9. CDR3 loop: CASSVRDRPDNEQFF. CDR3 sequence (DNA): TGTGCCAGCAGCGTTCGGGACAGACCAGACAATGAGCAGTTCTTC.

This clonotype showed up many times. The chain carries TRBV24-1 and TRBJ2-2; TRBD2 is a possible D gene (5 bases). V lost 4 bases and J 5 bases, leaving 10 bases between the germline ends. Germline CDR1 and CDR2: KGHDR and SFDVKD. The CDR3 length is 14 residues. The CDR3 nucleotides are TGTGCCACCAGTGACGCGGGTGGAACCGGGGAGCTGTTTTTT. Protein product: CATSDAGGTGELFF.

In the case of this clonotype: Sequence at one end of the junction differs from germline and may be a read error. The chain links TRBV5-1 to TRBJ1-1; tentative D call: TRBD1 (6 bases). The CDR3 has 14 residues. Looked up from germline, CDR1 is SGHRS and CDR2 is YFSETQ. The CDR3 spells CASRLDSLNTEAFF. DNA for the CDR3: TGCGCCAGCAGGTTGGACAGCCTGAACACTGAAGCTTTCTTT.

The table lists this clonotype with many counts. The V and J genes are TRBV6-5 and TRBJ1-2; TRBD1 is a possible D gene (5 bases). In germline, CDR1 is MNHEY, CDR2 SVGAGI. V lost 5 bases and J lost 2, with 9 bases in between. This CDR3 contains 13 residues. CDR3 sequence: CASSMAGNYGYTF. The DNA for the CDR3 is TGTGCCAGCAGTATGGCAGGGAACTATGGCTACACCTTC.

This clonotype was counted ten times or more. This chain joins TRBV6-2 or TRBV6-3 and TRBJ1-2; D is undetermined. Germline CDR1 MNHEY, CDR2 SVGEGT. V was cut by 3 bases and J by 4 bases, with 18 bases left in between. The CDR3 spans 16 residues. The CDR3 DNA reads TGTGCCAGCAGTTATCCCCTCGCGTGGCTTGGCTATGGCTACACCTTC. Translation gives CASSYPLAWLGYGYTF.

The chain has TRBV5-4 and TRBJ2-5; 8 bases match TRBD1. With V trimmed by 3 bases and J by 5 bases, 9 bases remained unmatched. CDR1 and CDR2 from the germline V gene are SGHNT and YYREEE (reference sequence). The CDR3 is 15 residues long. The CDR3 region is CASSSTRTGQETQYF. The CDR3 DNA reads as TGTGCCAGCAGCTCAACACGGACAGGGCAGGAGACCCAGTACTTC.

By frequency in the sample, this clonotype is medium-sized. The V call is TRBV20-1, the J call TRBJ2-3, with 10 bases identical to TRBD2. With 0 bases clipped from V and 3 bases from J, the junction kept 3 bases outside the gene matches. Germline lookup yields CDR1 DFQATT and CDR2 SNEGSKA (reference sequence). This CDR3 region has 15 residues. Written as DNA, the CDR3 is TGCAGTGCTAGAGATGAGCGGGGGGGGACAGATACGCAGTATTTT. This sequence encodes CSARDERGGTDTQYF.

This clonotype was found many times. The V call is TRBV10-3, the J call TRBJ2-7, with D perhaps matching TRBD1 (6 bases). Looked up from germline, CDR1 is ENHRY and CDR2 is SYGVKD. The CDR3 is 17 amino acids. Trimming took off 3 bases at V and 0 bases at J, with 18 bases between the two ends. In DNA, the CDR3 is TGTGCCATCAGTGATATAGGGGGACAATTGAGCTCCTACGAGCAGTACTTC. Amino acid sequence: CAISDIGGQLSSYEQYF.

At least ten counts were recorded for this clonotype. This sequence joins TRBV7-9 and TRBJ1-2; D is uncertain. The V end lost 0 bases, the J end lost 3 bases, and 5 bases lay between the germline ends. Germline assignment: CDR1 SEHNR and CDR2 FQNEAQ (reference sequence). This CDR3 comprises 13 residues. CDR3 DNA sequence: TGTGCCAGCAGCTTAGCTGGGGACTATGGCTACACCTTC. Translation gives CASSLAGDYGYTF.

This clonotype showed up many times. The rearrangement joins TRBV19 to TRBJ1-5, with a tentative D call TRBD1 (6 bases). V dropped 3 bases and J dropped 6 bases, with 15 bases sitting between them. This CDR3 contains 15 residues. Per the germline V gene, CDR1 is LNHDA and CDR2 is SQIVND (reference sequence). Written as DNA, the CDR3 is TGTGCCAGTAGTATTTTCCGCAGGGGTTCTCAGCCCCAGCATTTT. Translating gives CASSIFRRGSQPQHF.

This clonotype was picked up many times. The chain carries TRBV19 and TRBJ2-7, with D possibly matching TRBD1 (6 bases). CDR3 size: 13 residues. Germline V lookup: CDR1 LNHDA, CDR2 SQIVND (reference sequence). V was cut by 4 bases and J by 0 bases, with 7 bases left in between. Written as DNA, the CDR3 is TGTGCCAGTAGTAAGACAGGCTCCTACGAGCAGTACTTC. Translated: CASSKTGSYEQYF.

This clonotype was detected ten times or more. The CDR3 nucleotides are TGTGCCAGCAGCGCCCGGGGCCTAGCGGTGATGGGGGAGACCCAGTACTTC. This encodes CASSARGLAVMGETQYF. The chain recombines TRBV9 with TRBJ2-5; 7 nucleotides match TRBD2. The CDR3 is 17 amino acids. Trimming took 3 bases from V and 5 from J; bases not matched to a gene: 16. Germline CDR1 and CDR2: SGDLS and YYNGEE.